The 32 T cell receptor beta chains given below trace back to one sample, sequenced in a study of blood T cell repertoires in COVID-19. Assay used: immunoSEQ multiplex PCR; TCRdb lists only in-frame clones, some missing. The sample shows approximately 150,000 clones, around 84% of them seen only once. The source material was peripheral blood. Receptors originate from a human donor with acute or convalescent COVID-19. The donor label of this sample is uncertain.

The J gene is TRBJ2-7, the V gene TRBV7-3; TRBD1 might be the D (6 bases). CDR3 length equals 13 residues. Trimming shortened V by 6 bases and J by 6 bases, and 15 bases separated the two germline ends. Germline V gene lookup returns CDR1 SGHTA and CDR2 FQGTGA. DNA for the CDR3: TGTGCCAGCAGTTACGCACAGGGAAGCGAGCAGTACTTC. The encoded protein is CASSYAQGSEQYF.

This chain links TRBV18 with TRBJ1-1, with D tentatively TRBD1 (6 bases). Germline assignment: CDR1 KGHSH and CDR2 LQKENI. Deletions cut 2 bases from V and 1 base from J, with 8 bases between. There are 14 residues in the CDR3. This CDR3 is CASSPDRRNTEAFF. The CDR3 region has the DNA TGTGCCAGCTCACCAGACAGGAGGAACACTGAAGCTTTCTTT.

The rearrangement uses TRBV2 and TRBJ2-5, with a possible D match to TRBD2 (5 bases). Germline loops: CDR1 SNHLY, CDR2 FYNNEI. Trimming left V 10 bases short and J 5 bases short, with 14 bases between. The CDR3 consists of 12 residues. The CDR3 is CATKGEVETQYF. Here the CDR3 DNA reads TGTGCCACAAAGGGAGAGGTGGAGACCCAGTACTTC.

The chain joins TRBV29-1 to TRBJ1-2, with 7 nucleotides matching TRBD1. Germline CDR1 reads SQVTM; CDR2 reads ANQGSEA. The CDR3 consists of 13 residues. Trimming took 8 bases from V and 7 from J; bases not matched to a gene: 13. The CDR3 is CSSSETGSGGYTF. As DNA, the CDR3 is TGCAGCTCTTCCGAGACAGGGAGTGGTGGCTACACCTTC.

The chain uses TRBV3-1 (or the pseudogene TRBV3-2) and TRBJ1-5, with D possibly matching TRBD1 (5 bases). Trimming took 5 bases from V and 0 from J, leaving 8 bases between them. The CDR3 is 14 amino acids. CDR1 and CDR2 from the germline V gene are LGHDT and YNNKEL (reference sequence). The CDR3 here is CASSDSYSNQPQHF. The CDR3 nucleotides are TGTGCCAGCAGCGACAGCTATAGCAATCAGCCCCAGCATTTT.

The rearrangement links TRBV19 to TRBJ1-5; possible D gene TRBD1, 5 bases. This CDR3 spans 15 amino acids. Trimming removed 3 bases at V and 0 bases at J, with 9 bases between. Germline CDR1 LNHDA, CDR2 SQIVND (reference sequence). CDR3 loop: CASSIGRDSNQPQHF. CDR3 nucleotide sequence: TGTGCCAGTAGTATTGGCAGGGATAGCAATCAGCCCCAGCATTTT.

V usage is TRBV5-1 and J usage is TRBJ1-6; possibly TRBD1 for D (5 bases). This CDR3 has 13 residues. Germline loops: CDR1 SGHRS, CDR2 YFSETQ. V dropped 5 bases and J dropped 10 bases, with 13 bases sitting between them. The CDR3 bases are TGCGCCAGCAGGACGGGACTCGCCTCACCCCTCCACTTT. Amino acid sequence: CASRTGLASPLHF.

The chain has TRBV7-9 and TRBJ2-7; D possibly corresponds to TRBD2 (6 bases). The CDR3 is 13 amino acids. CDR1 is SEHNR, CDR2 FQNEAQ, per germline (reference sequence). V gave up 7 bases and J gave up 2 bases, with 12 bases separating them. CDR3 sequence: CASTWRGTYEQYF. The CDR3 bases are TGTGCCAGCACATGGCGGGGAACCTACGAGCAGTACTTC.

This chain connects TRBV25-1 to TRBJ2-1; no clear D gene. The CDR3 loop spans 12 amino acids. V lost 0 bases and J lost 6, with 3 bases in between. CDR1 is MGHDK and CDR2 is SYGVNS in the germline V gene. CDR3 amino acids: CASSEYSNEQFF. The CDR3 coding sequence is TGTGCCAGCAGTGAATATAGCAATGAGCAGTTCTTC.

The sample holds a few counts of this clone. This chain joins TRBV7-3 and TRBJ1-1, with 9 positions matching TRBD1. Germline trimming cut 5 bases from V and 1 base from J; bases unmatched to any gene: 2. The CDR3 extends over 14 amino acids. The germline gives CDR1 SGHTA, CDR2 FQGTGA. The CDR3 loop reads CASSPTGGNTEAFF. The DNA for the CDR3 is TGTGCCAGCAGCCCGACAGGGGGGAACACTGAAGCTTTCTTT. Based on the CDR3 plus reference TRBV7-3 and TRBJ1-1, the full variable domain is GAGVSQTPSNKVTEKGKYVELRCDPISGHTALYWYRQSLGQGPEFLIYFQGTGAADDSGLPNDRFFAVRPEGSVSTLKIQRTERGDSAVYLCASSPTGGNTEAFFGQGTRLTVV.

The chain uses TRBV6-2 or TRBV6-3 and TRBJ1-6, with 9 positions matching TRBD1. From germline, CDR1 is MNHEY and CDR2 SVGEGT. This CDR3 is built from 15 residues. V shed 3 bases, J shed 8 bases, and the junction held 5 bases outside the gene matches. CDR3 region: CASSYPGQGYSPLHF. The CDR3 DNA reads as TGTGCCAGCAGTTATCCGGGACAGGGATATTCACCCCTCCACTTT.

The chain is built from TRBV7-8 and TRBJ2-4; D perhaps matches TRBD1 (6 bases). V was cut by 4 bases and J by 0 bases, with 22 bases left in between. The CDR3 extends over 19 amino acids. CDR1 is SGHVS, CDR2 FQNEAQ, per germline. The CDR3 sequence is CASSYNRAKRILAKNIQYF. The CDR3 DNA follows: TGTGCCAGCAGCTATAACAGGGCTAAGCGAATTCTAGCCAAAAACATTCAGTACTTC.

J is TRBJ1-2 and V is TRBV9; D is undetermined. Germline V gives CDR1 SGDLS, CDR2 YYNGEE. The V end was cut by 0 bases, the J end by 6 bases, with 12 bases between. This CDR3 region has 14 residues. The CDR3 protein is CASSVERVAHGYTF. The CDR3 coding sequence is TGTGCCAGCAGCGTAGAGAGGGTGGCTCATGGCTACACCTTC.

The chain uses TRBV2 and TRBJ1-5, with D uncertain. V lost 0 bases to trimming and J lost 11 bases, with 17 bases between them. CDR1 and CDR2 (germline): SNHLY, FYNNEI. The CDR3 consists of 15 residues. The DNA of the CDR3 is TGTGCCAGCAGTGAAGCGCTTGCGGTACTCCCGGCCCAGCATTTT. Translation gives CASSEALAVLPAQHF.

This clone appeared once. Mismatch with germline at one junction end may stem from a read error. Other DNA sequences from this sample encode an identical CDR3 as well. The J gene is TRBJ2-1, the V gene TRBV18, with TRBD1 matching over 8 bases. Germline V lookup: CDR1 KGHSH, CDR2 LQKENI. The CDR3 is made up of 15 amino acids. The CDR3, as DNA: TGTGCCAGCTCACCAACGGGACAGGTGTGGGCTGAGCAATTCTTC. This encodes CASSPTGQVWAEQFF.

This chain connects TRBV29-1 to TRBJ2-2; D unclear. V was cut by 7 bases and J by 6 bases, with 6 bases left in between. The CDR3 totals 10 residues. Germline loops: CDR1 SQVTM, CDR2 ANQGSEA. CDR3 loop: CSAGSGELFF. DNA for the CDR3: TGCAGCGCCGGTTCCGGGGAGCTGTTTTTT.

The chain recombines TRBV19 with TRBJ2-3; tentatively, D is TRBD2 (5 bases). The CDR3 is 14 amino acids. The germline V gene has CDR1 LNHDA and CDR2 SQIVND (reference sequence). Deletions cut 0 bases from V and 4 bases from J, with 8 bases between. CDR3 coding DNA: TGTGCCAGTAGTATAGATAACGGGGCAGATACGCAGTATTTT. Its protein is CASSIDNGADTQYF.

Here the CDR3 DNA reads TGTGCCAGCAGTGAAACAGGACCCTACGAGCAGTACGTC. Translated: CASSETGPYEQYV. The V call is TRBV2, the J call TRBJ2-7; perhaps TRBD1 as D (5 bases). Trimming shortened V by 2 bases and J by 2 bases, and 7 bases separated the two germline ends. The germline V gene has CDR1 SNHLY and CDR2 FYNNEI. CDR3 size: 13 residues.

CDR3 nucleotides: TGTGCCACCAGTGATCCAGGGGTAGGGCAGCCCCAGCATTTT. This gives the protein CATSDPGVGQPQHF. The chain is built from TRBV24-1 and TRBJ1-5, with a possible D match to TRBD1 (6 bases). V was cut by 3 bases and J by 7 bases, with 12 bases left in between. The CDR3 loop spans 14 amino acids. Germline V lookup: CDR1 KGHDR, CDR2 SFDVKD.

V usage is TRBV27 and J usage is TRBJ2-7; 10 positions match TRBD1. Germline assignment: CDR1 MNHEY and CDR2 SMNVEV (reference sequence). V lost 8 bases to trimming and J lost 4 bases; unmatched junction nucleotides: 5. The CDR3 spans 13 residues. CDR3 nucleotides: TGTGCCAGCCAGGGGACAGGGGATTACGAGCAGTACTTC. Its protein is CASQGTGDYEQYF.

The genes are TRBV6-6 and TRBJ2-1; 10 bases align to TRBD2. J lost 2 bases, V lost 6 bases, and 4 bases had no gene match. Germline assignment: CDR1 MNHNY and CDR2 SVGAGI (reference sequence). CDR3 size: 15 residues. This CDR3 is CASSIAGGAYNEQFF. For the CDR3, the DNA is TGTGCCAGCAGCATAGCGGGGGGTGCCTACAATGAGCAGTTCTTC.

The chain is built from TRBV4-3 and TRBJ2-6; TRBD1 matches at 8 bases. J was trimmed by 2 bases and V by 3 bases; bases with no gene match: 3. Germline V CDR1 and CDR2: LGHNA, YSLEER. The CDR3 loop spans 16 amino acids. For the CDR3, the DNA is TGCGCCAGCAGCCACGGGACAGGCCCTGGGGCCAACGTCCTGACTTTC. Encoded protein: CASSHGTGPGANVLTF.

The chain recombines TRBV18 with TRBJ1-5, with TRBD1 identical over 8 bases. This CDR3 region has 15 residues. Germline V gene lookup returns CDR1 KGHSH and CDR2 LQKENI. V lost 5 bases and J lost 6; bases outside the gene matches: 9. The CDR3 DNA follows: TGTGCCAGCTCAACCAACGGACAGGGAACTCAGCCCCAGCATTTT. It is translated as CASSTNGQGTQPQHF.

V usage is TRBV27 and J usage is TRBJ1-5; maybe TRBD1 (5 bases). Germline-derived CDR1 and CDR2 are MNHEY and SMNVEV (reference sequence). The CDR3 sequence is 14 residues long. The germline V and J ends were trimmed by 7 bases and 1 base, with 11 bases remaining between them. CDR3 DNA: TGTGCCAGCACTCGTGGGGGGAGCAATCAGCCCCAGCATTTT. Amino acids: CASTRGGSNQPQHF.

The V gene is TRBV3-1 (or the pseudogene TRBV3-2), the J gene TRBJ2-7; weak D call: TRBD2 (5 bases). The CDR3 runs to 12 residues. Germline V CDR1 and CDR2: LGHDT, YNNKEL (reference sequence). V shed 4 bases and J shed 5 bases, with 9 bases lying between them. The CDR3 sequence is CASSPFGDEQYF. The CDR3 DNA reads as TGTGCCAGCAGCCCCTTCGGGGACGAGCAGTACTTC.

The V and J genes are TRBV7-9 and TRBJ2-3; 10 bases are shared with TRBD2. This CDR3 comprises 15 residues. The junction had 3 bases not matched to a gene; V was cut back by 3 bases and J by 3 bases. Germline CDR1 reads SEHNR; CDR2 reads FQNEAQ (reference sequence). CDR3 region: CASSFPSGSTDTQYF. The CDR3 DNA sequence: TGTGCCAGCAGCTTCCCTAGCGGGAGTACAGATACGCAGTATTTT.

V is TRBV11-2 and J is TRBJ1-1, with D perhaps TRBD1 (5 bases). This CDR3 comprises 15 residues. CDR1 and CDR2 (germline): SGHAT, FQNNGV. The V end lost 2 bases, the J end lost 1 base, and 11 bases lay between the germline ends. This CDR3 reads CASSLPQTANTEAFF. The DNA for the CDR3 is TGTGCCAGCAGCTTACCCCAGACAGCGAACACTGAAGCTTTCTTT. The variable domain in full, with the rest retrieved from reference TRBV11-2 and TRBJ1-1, is EAGVAQSPRYKIIEKRQSVAFWCNPISGHATLYWYQQILGQGPKLLIQFQNNGVVDDSQLPKDRFSAERLKGVDSTLKIQPAKLEDSAVYLCASSLPQTANTEAFFGQGTRLTVV.

V is TRBV5-4 and J is TRBJ1-3; D is unclear. This CDR3 comprises 13 residues. The germline V and J ends were trimmed by 1 base and 4 bases, with 6 bases remaining between them. Germline loops: CDR1 SGHNT, CDR2 YYREEE (reference sequence). CDR3 bases: TGTGCCAGCAGCTTGAGCCGAGGAAACACCATATATTTT. This gives the protein CASSLSRGNTIYF. The variable domain in full, with the rest retrieved from reference TRBV5-4 and TRBJ1-3, is ETGVTQSPTHLIKTRGQQVTLRCSSQSGHNTVSWYQQALGQGPQFIFQYYREEENGRGNFPPRFSGLQFPNYSSELNVNALELDDSALYLCASSLSRGNTIYFGEGSWLTVV.

This chain connects TRBV7-2 to TRBJ2-1; 13 bases line up with TRBD2. The CDR3 length is 15 residues. The V gene's germline CDR1 is SGHTA and CDR2 FQGNSA. V shed 4 bases and J 6 bases; nucleotides not matched to a gene: 3. The CDR3 region is CASSSTSGRVNEQFF. In DNA form, the CDR3 reads TGTGCCAGCAGCTCCACTAGCGGGAGGGTCAATGAGCAGTTCTTC.

The chain joins TRBV5-6 to TRBJ2-7, with 8 bases aligning to TRBD1. CDR3 length: 13 amino acids. Germline trimming cut 4 bases from V and 3 bases from J; bases unmatched to any gene: 3. CDR1 and CDR2 (germline): SGHDT, YYEEEE. The chain's CDR3 is CASSPDRGYEQYV. The CDR3 nucleotides read TGTGCCAGCAGCCCAGACAGGGGCTACGAGCAGTACGTC.

This clone came up once. V is TRBV5-1 and J is TRBJ1-1, with a weak D call TRBD1 (6 bases). The CDR3 extends over 14 amino acids. Germline assignment: CDR1 SGHRS and CDR2 YFSETQ. Trimming pared 3 bases from V and 6 bases from J, leaving 15 bases between. CDR3 sequence reads: CASSSEGVVSEAFF. The CDR3 DNA reads as TGCGCCAGCAGCTCCGAGGGGGTCGTTTCTGAAGCTTTCTTT.

This chain uses TRBV6-4 with TRBJ2-3, with D tentatively TRBD1 (6 bases). CDR1 is MRHNA and CDR2 is SNTAGT in the germline V gene. The ends were cut back, 5 bases at V and 2 bases at J, with 11 bases in the middle. The CDR3 runs to 14 residues. This CDR3 reads CASSKTGNTDTQYF. The CDR3 DNA reads as TGTGCCAGCAGTAAAACAGGGAACACAGATACGCAGTATTTT.